Here is one T cell receptor beta chain with its context. The sample contains more than one DNA sequence encoding this CDR3. The record originates from a study of shared clonotypes between healthy human individuals. The CDR3 is 15 amino acids. Trimming shortened V by 2 bases and J by 1 base, and 6 bases separated the two germline ends. CDR1 is MDHEN and CDR2 is SYDVKM in the germline V gene. Several immunoSEQ plates held equal portions of the genomic DNA taken from each subset. Using immunoSEQ multiplex PCR, the repertoire was profiled, and TCRdb retains in-frame clones only, with some absent. The top ten clones hold roughly 0.07% of a sample with fewer than 200,000 clones, about 93% of them seen once.

The sequence derives from a woman aged 25 to 45 in good health. The sample was naive CD4+ T cells sorted from blood. Subset defined: CD45RA+ positively selected. The rearrangement links TRBV28 to TRBJ2-6; tentatively, D is TRBD2 (5 bases). Written as DNA, the CDR3 is TGTGCCAGCAGTTTAAGCGGATCTGGGGCCAACGTCCTGACTTTC. Translation gives CASSLSGSGANVLTF.